This T cell receptor (beta chain) was obtained from a study of shared clonotypes between healthy human individuals (dated by TCRdb to 2020 to 2022). Notes on the research overall: The cohort comprised a couple of women and three men aged 18 to 49 years. Per donor, three plates each were used for CD4 naive and CD4 memory, two for CD8 naive, and one for CD8 memory. The study deeply sequenced blood TCR repertoires of roughly five healthy adults to estimate repertoire size and the extent of clonotype sharing between individuals. Libraries were prepared and TCR repertoires were sequenced by different laboratories using diverse techniques, in order to increase sequencing depth and limit assay-specific biases. Per donor, leukapheresis produced somewhere between about 0.94 and 9 billion PBMCs. Results and caveats for the whole study, not just this receptor: Rarefaction of sorted-subset datasets indicated incomplete sequencing despite the large sequencing depth. Compared with non-shared clonotypes, the clonotypes found in all four sorted-subset donors had higher generation probabilities. Around 5% of naive CD4, roughly 3.6% of naive CD8, approximately 2.2% of memory CD4, and 0.4% of memory CD8 clonotypes were shared across several donors. Sampling was restricted to blood, and TCR repertoires in tissues likely differ from the TCR repertoires found in blood. Based on pairwise subsampling, the degree of clonotype sharing among donors was expected to be affected by sequencing depth. Because the study included a small number of donors, the genetic and exposure-history diversity represented was limited. Estimated clonotype richness was generally larger for naive than for memory subsets.

This clone was counted between two and nine times. It has no known antigen specificity. No base quality information exists; no much larger clone differs at one position. TCR CDR3 regions were amplified from genomic DNA by multiplex PCR using the deep immunoSEQ assay. Genomic DNA extracted from each cell subset was distributed evenly over all wells of several immunoSEQ 96-well plates, and each plate served as one replicate. For sorted subsets, each replicate PCR was loaded with 200 ng genomic DNA, equivalent to some 31,000 T cell genomes. Purified libraries were measured with a Qubit 3.0 fluorometer, size-checked on a Bioanalyzer 2100, and measured again with the KAPA Library Quantification kit. Every immunoSEQ 96-well plate was sequenced on a separate single-read 150-cycle Illumina NextSeq 550 flow cell. Under the source paper's analysis protocol: Because only junctional sequences without quality scores were contained in the immunoSEQ output, filtering matching that applied to full-length reads could not be performed. To assign V/J genes and CDR3, sequences were annotated using PyIR, a Python wrapper for IgBLAST v1.9, with IMGT germline references. Reads were removed for weak V/J assignments (E-value above 1e-6), missing CDR3, stop codons, out-of-frame junctions, or ambiguous translated residues. V3J clonotypes were defined as sequences sharing the same inferred V gene, J gene, and CDR3 amino acid sequence. To compute the percentage overlap between repertoires, the number of shared unique clonotypes was divided by the size of the smaller repertoire. Repertoire richness was assessed with RTK rarefaction, the Chao1 estimator, and Recon v2.1 estimates of unobserved clonotypes. For all TCRbeta clonotypes obtained by the gDNA method from a few donors, generation probabilities were computed with OLGA. TCRdb obtained this table from immuneACCESS and retained in-frame rearrangements with V and J assigned. These tables miss some clones; where compared with another copy, unresolved V genes account for less than half of the shortfall, and the remainder is unexplained. That table is the source of V, J and clone size, and D and trimming were worked out from the DNA. Present in this sample are some 2.1 million clones, just under 95% of which were seen just once. The leading ten clones occupy approximately 1.2% of the sample.

Looking up the germline V gene yields CDR1 KGHSH and CDR2 LQKENI. V is reduced by 2 bases and J by 5 bases, leaving a spacing of 12 bases between them. The CDR3 goes from the cysteine to the phenylalanine over 15 residues. Solely the CDR3 DNA is kept, with 45 bases framed from the first base. CD8 naive samples consisted of CD45RO-negative cells that were positively selected for CCR7, yielding a CD45RA+CCR7+ population without TemRA cells. The donors were healthy, HIV-negative adults who had no recently reported acute infections or vaccinations. All donors were Caucasian adults living in Nashville, Tennessee, USA. Blood was obtained by leukapheresis, after which PBMCs were separated by Ficoll-Histopaque density gradient centrifugation and cryopreserved in liquid nitrogen vapor phase. Analytical flow cytometry was used to check the purity and quantity of each magnetically sorted T cell population. From each sorted fraction, genomic DNA was isolated and quantified by UV absorbance on a Nanodrop 2000c.

The sequencing sample was made of naive CD8+ T cells sorted from blood. The sample's cell subset or site label is to be understood as: CD45RA+CCR7+. This TCR derives from a man younger than 35 in good health. The V and J segments used are TRBV18 and TRBJ2-2; no D gene call is confident. The sequenced DNA: TGTGCCAGCTCACCATCACTACTGAGAACCGGGGAGCTGTTTTTT. It translates to CASSPSLLRTGELFF. The full variable domain, completed from the reference TRBV18 and TRBJ2-2 proteins outside the CDR3, reads NAGVMQNPRHLVRRRGQEARLRCSPMKGHSHVYWYRQLPEEGLKFMVYLQKENIIDESGMPKERFSAEFPKEGPSILRIQQVVRGDSAAYFCASSPSLLRTGELFFGEGSRLTVL.